Below are 29 T cell receptor beta chains sequenced from a single sample in a study of T cells in Graves' hyperthyroidism and ophthalmopathy. Using RNA transcripts as the source, TCR beta CDR3 regions were amplified. Researchers ran a first-round RT-PCR on the TCR CDR3 using the HTBI primer set. Using its own MiXCR run on the multiplex PCR reads, TCRdb lists one record per CDR3 protein. This repertoire shows 300,000 to 400,000 distinct CDR3 sequences, around 14% found once; its top ten account for around 25%. The sample consisted of blood. These receptor sequences come from a woman aged 30 to 39 with Graves' hyperthyroidism.

This clonotype was observed a handful of times. The chain has TRBV10-2 and TRBJ2-7, with D possibly TRBD2 on 7 matching bases. Germline V gives CDR1 WSHSY, CDR2 SAAADI. Trimming stripped 4 bases from V and 2 bases from J, with 9 bases between. The CDR3 is 13 residues long. CDR3 sequence reads: CASSVGGPYEQYF. The CDR3 nucleotides are TGCGCCAGCAGTGTGGGGGGGCCCTACGAGCAGTACTTC.

The V and J genes are TRBV10-3 and TRBJ2-2; D call uncertain. The CDR3 runs 13 residues. Trimming removed 3 bases from V and 7 bases from J, with 9 bases in between. Germline V gene sequence: CDR1 ENHRY, CDR2 SYGVKD. In DNA, the CDR3 is TGTGCCATCAGTGACCTGGAAAGCGGGGAGCTGTTTTTT. Its translation is CAISDLESGELFF.

The CDR3 DNA reads as TGTGCCACCAGCAGAGGAGGGCCAGGGACTGGAAACACCATATATTTT. Its protein product is CATSRGGPGTGNTIYF. The chain uses TRBV15 and TRBJ1-3, with a possible D match to TRBD1 (5 bases). V was trimmed by 1 base and J by 2 bases, leaving 12 bases between them. This CDR3 is 16 amino acids long. Germline assignment: CDR1 LNHNV and CDR2 YYDKDF (reference sequence).

In its sample, this clonotype was seen a few times. The CDR3 DNA sequence: TGCAGTGCTAGAGGCCAGGACGCAGACATTCAGTACTTC. Translating gives CSARGQDADIQYF. The gene calls are TRBV20-1 and TRBJ2-4; unclear D gene. The V end was cut by 1 base, the J end by 8 bases, with 12 bases between. This CDR3 has 13 amino acids. The germline V gene has CDR1 DFQATT and CDR2 SNEGSKA (reference sequence).

This clonotype was seen repeatedly, ten times or more. The chain carries TRBV10-3 and TRBJ2-4; 8 bases align to TRBD1. The CDR3 sequence is 19 residues long. J gave up 1 base and V 2 bases, and 13 bases lay outside the gene matches. Germline-derived CDR1 and CDR2 are ENHRY and SYGVKD. CDR3 region: CAISERQGAFWAAKNIQYF. CDR3 coding DNA: TGTGCCATCAGTGAGAGGCAGGGGGCATTCTGGGCGGCCAAAAACATTCAGTACTTC.

In its sample, this clonotype was seen many times. The gene calls are TRBV29-1 and TRBJ2-7; D gene ambiguous. Germline CDR1 and CDR2: SQVTM and ANQGSEA. CDR3 length equals 14 residues. V lost 0 bases and J lost 2, with 11 bases in between. In DNA, the CDR3 is TGCAGCGTTGAAGATCGACGTCGACCCTACGAGCAGTACTTC. It yields the protein CSVEDRRRPYEQYF.

Ten or more counts support this clonotype. This rearrangement joins TRBV27 to TRBJ2-3; D is possibly TRBD2 (6 bases). V lost 6 bases, J lost 4 bases, and 20 bases lay in between. Germline loops: CDR1 MNHEY, CDR2 SMNVEV (reference sequence). This CDR3 contains 16 residues. CDR3 sequence (DNA): TGTGCCAGCAGCCACCCCACGGGGGAGAGGGCAGATACGCAGTATTTT. Encoded protein: CASSHPTGERADTQYF.

This clonotype was counted a few times. The chain recombines TRBV9 with TRBJ1-4, with unresolved D. Germline values: CDR1 SGDLS, CDR2 YYNGEE. Between the trimmed V and J ends, which lost 0 bases and 4 bases, there was a span of 10 bases. CDR3 length equals 15 residues. Here the CDR3 DNA reads TGTGCCAGCAGCGTAGACGGGTCGCATAATGAAAAACTGTTTTTT. Translation gives CASSVDGSHNEKLFF.

This chain uses TRBV5-4 with TRBJ2-7, with 9 bases that match TRBD1. With V trimmed by 2 bases and J by 2 bases, 5 bases remained unmatched. Germline CDR1 is SGHNT and CDR2 is YYREEE (reference sequence). The CDR3 is 15 residues long. The CDR3 spells CASSFRDRVAYEQYF. CDR3 nucleotides: TGTGCCAGCAGCTTCCGGGACAGGGTGGCCTACGAGCAGTACTTC.

At least ten counts were recorded for this clonotype. The V call is TRBV2, the J call TRBJ1-2, with no clear D. V lost 3 bases, J lost 8 bases, and 10 bases lay in between. This CDR3 has 12 amino acids. Germline V gene sequence: CDR1 SNHLY, CDR2 FYNNEI. CDR3 residues: CASSEQANGYTF. The CDR3, as DNA: TGTGCCAGCAGTGAGCAGGCCAACGGCTACACCTTC.

CDR3 in amino acids: CASSPGALLNIQYF. CDR3 in DNA: TGTGCCAGCAGTCCAGGGGCACTCTTAAACATTCAGTACTTC. The V call is TRBV28, the J call TRBJ2-4; maybe TRBD1 (6 bases). Germline CDR1 and CDR2: MDHEN and SYDVKM. With 5 bases removed from V and 6 bases from J, the gap between germline ends came to 14 bases. The CDR3 is 14 amino acids.

This clonotype was detected only a few times. This rearrangement joins TRBV10-3 to TRBJ2-1, with a weak D call TRBD2 (6 bases). V gave up 4 bases and J gave up 8 bases, with 12 bases separating them. The CDR3 loop spans 13 amino acids. The V gene's germline CDR1 is ENHRY and CDR2 SYGVKD. This chain's CDR3 is CAISAGVDDEQFF. CDR3 DNA: TGTGCCATCAGTGCGGGGGTTGATGATGAGCAGTTCTTC.

This clonotype was seen at least ten times. The gene calls are TRBV7-2 and TRBJ2-3, with D unresolved. Germline CDR1 and CDR2: SGHTA and FQGNSA. V was cut by 2 bases and J by 8 bases, with 11 bases left in between. CDR3 size: 13 residues. The CDR3 reads CASSLLVLGTQYF. In DNA, the CDR3 is TGTGCCAGCAGCTTATTGGTTCTGGGTACGCAGTATTTT.

This clonotype has ten or more counts. The chain has TRBV27 and TRBJ1-6; weak D call: TRBD1 (5 bases). V gave up 5 bases and J gave up 6 bases, with 14 bases separating them. This CDR3 is built from 15 residues. The germline gives CDR1 MNHEY, CDR2 SMNVEV (reference sequence). The CDR3 DNA reads TGTGCCAGCAGTCCCTGGGCAGGGCTTAATTCACCCCTCCACTTT. Protein: CASSPWAGLNSPLHF.

The V call is TRBV12-3 or TRBV12-4, the J call TRBJ2-5; 8 bases line up with TRBD2. Trimming took 7 bases from V and 5 from J; bases not matched to a gene: 9. This CDR3 spans 14 amino acids. The CDR3 DNA reads as TGTGCCAGCACCCCCGGGAGGGCGTGGGAGACCCAGTACTTC. As protein: CASTPGRAWETQYF.

In regard to this clonotype: A read error may explain this, as a much larger clone is one base away. V and J are TRBV12-3 or TRBV12-4 and TRBJ2-5; D remains ambiguous. The CDR3 totals 13 residues. Trimming took off 5 bases at V and 7 bases at J, with 14 bases between the two ends. CDR3 coding DNA: TGTGCCAGCAGTCGCAATTTGACGGGGACCCAGTACTTC. It codes for CASSRNLTGTQYF.

This clonotype has more than one count but fewer than ten. The chain recombines TRBV20-1 with TRBJ2-7; tentative D call: TRBD2 (5 bases). V lost 0 bases and J lost 0, with 6 bases in between. The CDR3 is made up of 13 amino acids. CDR1 is DFQATT and CDR2 is SNEGSKA in the germline V gene (reference sequence). The DNA for the CDR3 is TGCAGTGCTAGAGATGGACTCTCCTACGAGCAGTACTTC. This sequence encodes CSARDGLSYEQYF.

This clonotype was found a few times. This chain connects TRBV6-1 to TRBJ2-7, with TRBD1 matching over 10 bases. The trim removed 4 bases at V and 7 bases at J, leaving 4 bases unmatched. Germline V gene sequence: CDR1 MNHNS, CDR2 SASEGT. CDR3 length: 13 amino acids. CDR3 in DNA: TGTGCCAGCAGTGTGCTGGGACAGGGGGAGCAGTACTTC. This sequence encodes CASSVLGQGEQYF.

This clonotype came up many times. The rearrangement uses TRBV12-3 or TRBV12-4 and TRBJ1-5; D not certain. The CDR3 length is 14 residues. Trimming pared 7 bases from V and 2 bases from J, leaving 12 bases between. The CDR3 loop reads CASTSGTGNQPQHF. In DNA, the CDR3 is TGTGCCAGCACCAGTGGCACTGGCAATCAGCCCCAGCATTTT.

In this sample, this clonotype turned up many times. The chain carries TRBV27 and TRBJ2-1; TRBD2 is a possible D gene (6 bases). Germline V gene lookup returns CDR1 MNHEY and CDR2 SMNVEV (reference sequence). V was clipped by 3 bases and J by 6 bases, with 12 bases between them. CDR3 length equals 14 residues. This chain's CDR3 is CASSLPGRSNEQFF. The CDR3 nucleotides are TGTGCCAGCAGTTTGCCCGGGAGAAGCAATGAGCAGTTCTTC.

This clonotype was picked up a small number of times. This rearrangement joins TRBV5-1 to TRBJ2-3; TRBD2 matches 11 bases. The CDR3 extends over 13 amino acids. The V segment lost 7 bases and the J segment 6 bases; nucleotides outside the gene matches: 4. In germline, CDR1 is SGHRS, CDR2 YFSETQ. In DNA, the CDR3 is TGCGCCAGCGGGACTAGCGGTTTGGATACGCAGTATTTT. Amino acid sequence: CASGTSGLDTQYF.

V gene TRBV12-3 or TRBV12-4 combines with J gene TRBJ2-5; tentatively, D is TRBD1 or TRBD2 (6 bases each). The CDR3 totals 15 residues. Deletions cut 3 bases from V and 8 bases from J, with 19 bases between. The CDR3 loop is CASSFGGGRWETQYF. CDR3 sequence (DNA): TGTGCCAGCAGTTTCGGAGGGGGAAGGTGGGAAACCCAGTACTTC.

The sample holds a few counts of this clonotype. The chain recombines TRBV6-1 with TRBJ2-7; tentative D call: TRBD1 (8 bases). The germline CDR1 and CDR2 sequences are MNHNS and SASEGT. Trimming pared 7 bases from V and 3 bases from J, leaving 13 bases between. There are 13 residues in the CDR3. This chain's CDR3 is CASTHRGGYEQYF. The CDR3 DNA reads as TGTGCCAGCACCCACAGGGGGGGCTACGAGCAGTACTTC.

This clonotype was counted between two and nine times. The gene calls are TRBV5-1 and TRBJ2-2, with 14 nucleotides matching TRBD2. The CDR3 consists of 15 residues. Trimming took 7 bases from V and 6 from J; bases not matched to a gene: 5. Germline CDR1 and CDR2: SGHRS and YFSETQ. The CDR3 DNA reads as TGCGCCAGCGGCCCGGGACTAGCGGGAGCCGGGGAGCTGTTTTTT. This translates into CASGPGLAGAGELFF.

This clonotype was recorded many times. The chain uses TRBV28 and TRBJ2-3; 7 nucleotides match TRBD2. The CDR3 loop spans 18 amino acids. From germline, CDR1 is MDHEN and CDR2 SYDVKM. J was trimmed by 2 bases and V by 8 bases; bases with no gene match: 19. Here the CDR3 reads CASEDPVWREGPTDTQYF. DNA of the CDR3: TGTGCCAGCGAGGACCCAGTTTGGAGGGAGGGCCCCACAGATACGCAGTATTTT.

The table lists this clonotype with many counts. V usage is TRBV6-1 and J usage is TRBJ2-7, with D perhaps TRBD2 (5 bases). There are 15 residues in the CDR3. V was clipped by 1 base and J by 1 base, with 11 bases between them. Germline-derived CDR1 and CDR2 are MNHNS and SASEGT. The CDR3 DNA reads TGTGCCAGCAGTGAAGAGGGTAGCGTATCCTACGAGCAGTACTTC. This translates into CASSEEGSVSYEQYF.

The CDR3 nucleotides read TGTGCCAGCAGCTCACTCCAGCGGGAGCGGGAGACCCAGTACTTC. Its protein is CASSSLQRERETQYF. The rearrangement joins TRBV5-5 to TRBJ2-5, with 8 bases identical to TRBD2. The CDR3 consists of 15 residues. J gave up 5 bases and V 3 bases, and 9 bases lay outside the gene matches. The germline V gene has CDR1 SGHKS and CDR2 YYEKEE (reference sequence).

In its sample, this clonotype was seen a few times. The CDR3 region is CSARPQGANSGANVLTF. The CDR3 nucleotides are TGCAGTGCTAGACCCCAGGGGGCTAACTCTGGGGCCAACGTCCTGACTTTC. The gene calls are TRBV20-1 and TRBJ2-6, with 8 bases matching TRBD1. V lost 2 bases to trimming and J lost 0 bases; unmatched junction nucleotides: 6. CDR3 size: 17 residues. Germline CDR1 is DFQATT and CDR2 is SNEGSKA (reference sequence).

The rearrangement links TRBV6-5 to TRBJ1-3; a weak D match, TRBD1 (6 bases). Germline V lookup: CDR1 MNHEY, CDR2 SVGAGI. The CDR3 consists of 17 residues. V dropped 0 bases and J dropped 1 base, with 13 bases sitting between them. The CDR3 DNA is TGTGCCAGCAGTTACTCAGGGCAGGGGTTGTCTGGAAACACCATATATTTT. Translated, it gives CASSYSGQGLSGNTIYF.